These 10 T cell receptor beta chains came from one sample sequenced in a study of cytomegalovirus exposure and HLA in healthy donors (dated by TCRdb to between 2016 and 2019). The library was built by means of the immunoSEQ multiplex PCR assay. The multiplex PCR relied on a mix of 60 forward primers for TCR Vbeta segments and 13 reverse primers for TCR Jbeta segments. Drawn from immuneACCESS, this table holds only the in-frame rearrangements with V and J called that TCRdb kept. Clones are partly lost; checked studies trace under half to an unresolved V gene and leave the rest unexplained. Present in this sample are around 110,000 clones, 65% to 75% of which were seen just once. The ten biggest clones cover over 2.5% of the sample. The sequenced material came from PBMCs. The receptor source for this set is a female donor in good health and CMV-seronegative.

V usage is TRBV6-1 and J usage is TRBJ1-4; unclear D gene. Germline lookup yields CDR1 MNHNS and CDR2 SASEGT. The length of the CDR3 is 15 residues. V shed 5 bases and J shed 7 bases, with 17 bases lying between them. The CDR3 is CASSPQSRGSEKLFF. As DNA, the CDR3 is TGTGCCAGCAGTCCCCAGTCGAGAGGTTCTGAAAAACTGTTTTTT.

CDR3 sequence reads: CSSGQAEAFF. The CDR3 DNA reads TGCAGCTCAGGACAGGCAGAAGCTTTCTTT. This chain links TRBV29-1 with TRBJ1-1; the match to TRBD1 covers 7 bases. With 8 bases clipped from V and 8 bases from J, the junction kept 5 bases outside the gene matches. This CDR3 has 10 residues. CDR1 is SQVTM, CDR2 ANQGSEA, per germline.

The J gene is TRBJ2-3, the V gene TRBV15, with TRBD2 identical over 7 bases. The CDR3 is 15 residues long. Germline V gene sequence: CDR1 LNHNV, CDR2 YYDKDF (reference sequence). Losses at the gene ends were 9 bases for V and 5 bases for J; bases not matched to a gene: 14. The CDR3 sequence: CATAGGWGGVDTQYF. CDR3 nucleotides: TGTGCCACTGCCGGGGGTTGGGGAGGGGTAGATACGCAGTATTTT.

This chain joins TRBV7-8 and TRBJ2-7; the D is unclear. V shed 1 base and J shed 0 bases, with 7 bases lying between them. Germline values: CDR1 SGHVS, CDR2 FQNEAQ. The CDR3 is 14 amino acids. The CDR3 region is CASSLGLSSYEQYF. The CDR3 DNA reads TGTGCCAGCAGCTTAGGCCTAAGCTCCTACGAGCAGTACTTC.

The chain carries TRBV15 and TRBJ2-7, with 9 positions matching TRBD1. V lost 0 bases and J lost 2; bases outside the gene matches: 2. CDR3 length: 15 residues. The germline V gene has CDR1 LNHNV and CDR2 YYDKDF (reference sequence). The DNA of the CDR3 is TGTGCCACCAGCAGAGAAGGACAGGGGCCCTACGAGCAGTACTTC. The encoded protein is CATSREGQGPYEQYF.

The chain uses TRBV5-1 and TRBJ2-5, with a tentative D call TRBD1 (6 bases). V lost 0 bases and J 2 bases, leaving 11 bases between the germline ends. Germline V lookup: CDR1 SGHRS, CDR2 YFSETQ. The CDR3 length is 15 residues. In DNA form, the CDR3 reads TGCGCCAGCAGCTTGGCTAGGGGGTTACAAGAGACCCAGTACTTC. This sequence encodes CASSLARGLQETQYF.

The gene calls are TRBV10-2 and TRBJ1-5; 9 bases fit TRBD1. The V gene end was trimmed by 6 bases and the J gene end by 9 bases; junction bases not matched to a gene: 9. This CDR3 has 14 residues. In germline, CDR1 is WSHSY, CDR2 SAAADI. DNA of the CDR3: TGCGCCAGCAGCACGGACAGGGGAGGAGGGCCCCAGCATTTT. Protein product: CASSTDRGGGPQHF.

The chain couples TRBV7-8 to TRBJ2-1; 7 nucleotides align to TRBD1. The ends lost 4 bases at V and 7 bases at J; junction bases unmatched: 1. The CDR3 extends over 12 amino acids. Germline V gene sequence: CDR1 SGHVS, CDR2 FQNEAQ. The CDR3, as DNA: TGTGCCAGCAGCTCGACAGGGAATGAGCAGTTCTTC. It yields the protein CASSSTGNEQFF.

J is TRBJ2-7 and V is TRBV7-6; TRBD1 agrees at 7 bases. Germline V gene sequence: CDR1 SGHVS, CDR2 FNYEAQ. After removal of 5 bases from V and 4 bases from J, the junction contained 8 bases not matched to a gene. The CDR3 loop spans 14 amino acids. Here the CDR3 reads CASSLGTVIYEQYF. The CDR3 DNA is TGTGCCAGCAGCCTCGGGACAGTTATTTACGAGCAGTACTTC.

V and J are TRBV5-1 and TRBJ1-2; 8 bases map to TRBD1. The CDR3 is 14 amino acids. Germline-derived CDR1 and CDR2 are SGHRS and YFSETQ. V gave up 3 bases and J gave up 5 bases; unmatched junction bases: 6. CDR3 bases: TGCGCCAGCAGCTCGCCGGGACAGGCTTATGGCTACACCTTC. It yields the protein CASSSPGQAYGYTF.